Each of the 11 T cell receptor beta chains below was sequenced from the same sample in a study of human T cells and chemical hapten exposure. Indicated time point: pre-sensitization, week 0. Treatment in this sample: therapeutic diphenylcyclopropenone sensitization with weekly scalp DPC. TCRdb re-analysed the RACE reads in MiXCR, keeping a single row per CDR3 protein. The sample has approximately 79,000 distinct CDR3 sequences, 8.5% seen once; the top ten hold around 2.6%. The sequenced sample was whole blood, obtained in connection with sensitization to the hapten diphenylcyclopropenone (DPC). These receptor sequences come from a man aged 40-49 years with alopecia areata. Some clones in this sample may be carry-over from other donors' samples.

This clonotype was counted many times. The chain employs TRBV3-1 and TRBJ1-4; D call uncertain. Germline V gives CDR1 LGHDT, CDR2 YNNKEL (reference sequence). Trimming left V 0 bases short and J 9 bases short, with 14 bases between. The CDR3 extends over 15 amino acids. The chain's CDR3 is CASSQDAVPRQKLFF. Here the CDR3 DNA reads TGTGCCAGCAGCCAAGATGCAGTTCCCAGGCAAAAACTGTTTTTT.

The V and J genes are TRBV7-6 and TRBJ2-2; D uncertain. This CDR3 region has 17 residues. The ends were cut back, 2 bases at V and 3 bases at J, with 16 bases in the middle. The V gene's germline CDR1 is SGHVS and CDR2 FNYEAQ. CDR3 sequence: CASSLTPPLRDTGELFF. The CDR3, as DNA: TGTGCCAGCAGCTTAACACCCCCACTACGGGACACCGGGGAGCTGTTTTTT.

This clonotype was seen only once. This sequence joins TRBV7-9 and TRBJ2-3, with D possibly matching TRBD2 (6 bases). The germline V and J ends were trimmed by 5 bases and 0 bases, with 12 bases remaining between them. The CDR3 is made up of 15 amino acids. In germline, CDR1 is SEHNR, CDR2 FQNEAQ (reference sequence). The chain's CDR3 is CASSIIADSTDTQYF. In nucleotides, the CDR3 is TGTGCCAGCAGCATTATAGCGGACAGCACAGATACGCAGTATTTT. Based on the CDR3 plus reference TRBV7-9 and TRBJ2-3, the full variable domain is DTGVSQNPRHKITKRGQNVTFRCDPISEHNRLYWYRQTLGQGPEFLTYFQNEAQLEKSRLLSDRFSAERPKGSFSTLEIQRTEQGDSAMYLCASSIIADSTDTQYFGPGTRLTVL.

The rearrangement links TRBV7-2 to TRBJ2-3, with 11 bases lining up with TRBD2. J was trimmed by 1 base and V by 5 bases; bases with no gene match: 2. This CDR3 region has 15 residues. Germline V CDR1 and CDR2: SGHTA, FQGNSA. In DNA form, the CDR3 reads TGTGCCAGCAGCGTGGGACTAGCGGGCACAGATACGCAGTATTTT. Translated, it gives CASSVGLAGTDTQYF.

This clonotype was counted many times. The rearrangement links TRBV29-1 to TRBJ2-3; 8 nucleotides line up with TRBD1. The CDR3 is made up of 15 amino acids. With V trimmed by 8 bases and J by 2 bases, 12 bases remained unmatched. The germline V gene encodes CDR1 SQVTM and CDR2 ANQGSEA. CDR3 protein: CSTWEAGGFTDTQYF. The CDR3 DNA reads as TGCAGCACTTGGGAGGCAGGGGGCTTCACAGATACGCAGTATTTT.

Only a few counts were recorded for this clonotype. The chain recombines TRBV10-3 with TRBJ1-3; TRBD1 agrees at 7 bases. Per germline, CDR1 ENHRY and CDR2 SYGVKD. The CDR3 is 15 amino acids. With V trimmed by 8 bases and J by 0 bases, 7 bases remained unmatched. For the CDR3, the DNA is TGTGCCATCCAACAGGGGTGGGGCTCTGGAAACACCATATATTTT. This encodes CAIQQGWGSGNTIYF.

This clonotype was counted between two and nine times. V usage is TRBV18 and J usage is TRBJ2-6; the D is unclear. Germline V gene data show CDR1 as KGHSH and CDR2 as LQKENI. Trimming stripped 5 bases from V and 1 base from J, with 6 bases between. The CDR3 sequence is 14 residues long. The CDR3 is CASSTESGANVLTF. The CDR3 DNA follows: TGTGCCAGCTCAACGGAGTCTGGGGCCAACGTCCTGACTTTC. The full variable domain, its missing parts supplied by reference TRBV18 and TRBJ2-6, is NAGVMQNPRHLVRRRGQEARLRCSPMKGHSHVYWYRQLPEEGLKFMVYLQKENIIDESGMPKERFSAEFPKEGPSILRIQQVVRGDSAAYFCASSTESGANVLTFGAGSRLTVL.

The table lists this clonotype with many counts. In nucleotides, the CDR3 is TGTGCCAGCAGTCCCCTTTTTAGCGGGGGTGAAAAACTGTTTTTT. Residues: CASSPLFSGGEKLFF. V gene TRBV6-5 combines with J gene TRBJ1-4, with a weak D call TRBD1 (5 bases). CDR3 length: 15 residues. The V and J ends lost 5 bases and 7 bases respectively, with 17 bases between them. CDR1 and CDR2 (germline): MNHEY, SVGAGI.

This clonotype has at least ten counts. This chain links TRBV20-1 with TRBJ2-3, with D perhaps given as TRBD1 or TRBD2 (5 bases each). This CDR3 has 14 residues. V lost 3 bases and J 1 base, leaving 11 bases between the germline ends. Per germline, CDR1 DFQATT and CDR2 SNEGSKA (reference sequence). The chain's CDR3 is CSARGPGGTDTQYF. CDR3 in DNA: TGCAGTGCTAGGGGACCTGGGGGCACAGATACGCAGTATTTT.

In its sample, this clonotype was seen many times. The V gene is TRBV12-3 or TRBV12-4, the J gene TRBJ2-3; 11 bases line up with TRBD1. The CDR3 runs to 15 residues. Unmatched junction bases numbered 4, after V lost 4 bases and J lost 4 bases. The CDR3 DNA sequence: TGTGCCAGCAGTTCCGGGACAGGGGGTCCAGATACGCAGTATTTT. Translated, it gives CASSSGTGGPDTQYF.

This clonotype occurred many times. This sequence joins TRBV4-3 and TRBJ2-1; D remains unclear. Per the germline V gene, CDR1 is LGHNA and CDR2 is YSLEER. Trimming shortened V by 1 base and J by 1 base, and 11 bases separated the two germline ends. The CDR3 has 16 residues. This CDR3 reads CASSQVAARSYNEQFF. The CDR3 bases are TGCGCCAGCAGCCAAGTGGCGGCCAGGTCCTACAATGAGCAGTTCTTC.